This T cell receptor beta chain comes out of a study of human T cells and chemical hapten exposure. Across the whole study: Diphenylcyclopropenone was administered weekly to the scalp of patients throughout the approximately 24-week study. Whole-study findings and limits: There was no change with DPC sensitization in TCRs above 1 in 1000 frequency.

This clonotype has ten or more counts. Its target is not known. TCRdb redid the calling of the RACE reads with MiXCR, one entry per CDR3 protein. The sample carries around 50,000 distinct CDR3 sequences, more than 9% recorded once. This CDR3 comprises 15 residues. The ends were cut back, 5 bases at V and 3 bases at J, with 16 bases in the middle. Regarding time point: patch test 2, 6 weeks after DPC sensitization. Regarding treatment: therapeutic diphenylcyclopropenone sensitization with weekly scalp DPC. The origin of this receptor is a woman between 45 and 65 years old with alopecia areata. Some clones in this sample may be carry-over from other donors' samples. The V and J genes are TRBV12-3 or TRBV12-4 and TRBJ1-2, with D possibly matching TRBD1 (6 bases). This specimen was whole blood, taken in connection with sensitization to the hapten diphenylcyclopropenone (DPC). The CDR3 loop is CASSLGSTGDYGYTF. The DNA for the CDR3 is TGTGCCAGCAGTCTTGGGTCGACAGGAGACTATGGCTACACCTTC.